The subject of this entry is one T cell receptor beta chain. This clonotype was counted at least ten times. Its antigen specificity is not known. The sample holds no much larger clone one base away, and base qualities are not on file. Its CDR3 holds 13 amino acids, cysteine through phenylalanine. Just the 39-base CDR3 DNA is kept, in frame starting at base 1. V is pared back by 5 bases and J by 3 bases, with 10 bases lying between the germline termini. The record originates from a study of identical twins (dated by TCRdb to 2016 to 2017). Describing the broader study: To test whether fetal clonotypes persist, this study deep-sequenced TCR alpha and beta repertoires from monozygotic twins, from unrelated adults of various ages, and from cord blood. To rule out contamination, the twin experiments were replicated at different times with different library preparation protocols. Study-wide conclusions, independent of this receptor: Abundant cord blood beta clonotypes had fewer insertions, young adult naive repertoires showed a similar but weaker trend, and memory repertoires showed no such trend. A weaker excess of twin sharing was found in beta out-of-frame sequences because the signal-to-noise ratio was lowered by fewer shared sequences. Recombination models systematically underestimated out-of-frame TCR alpha sharing in monozygotic twins but agreed with sharing between unrelated individuals. Zero-insertion analyses could be partly confounded by invariant T cells such as MAIT and iNKT, although diverse VJ usage argued against such confounding for most clonotypes. Out-of-frame TCR alpha sequences shared between twins showed an excess of low generation-probability sequences compared with coincidental sharing between unrelated individuals. Because the same donors could not be followed over many years, the conclusions depended on cross-sectional statistical analysis.

Every donor in the study was a healthy Caucasian. The twin cohort comprised three pairs of female monozygotic twins, all aged roughly 18 to 30 years. Positive isolation kits from Invitrogen were used to isolate the CD4+ and CD8+ T cell populations. Libraries were prepared through 5' RACE. Sequencing was performed on an Illumina HiSeq 2000. A universal primer binding site was added through template switching, and the final cDNA carried a unique molecular identifier so that TCR cDNA molecules could be counted accurately. Specific primers in the conserved constant-segment region were used to synthesize first-strand cDNA for the TCR alpha and beta chains. Each cDNA library was double barcoded, with a SMART-Mk sample barcode plus Illumina barcodes, to control for contamination. TruSeq adapter sequences and Illumina sample barcodes were added in two successive PCR steps. Sequencing of the TCR alpha and beta cDNA libraries was done on the Illumina HiSeq platform using custom primers. On the authors' methods: MiGEC processed the raw reads to extract unique molecular identifiers, while MiXCR was used to determine the CDR3 positions. For each individual, recombination models were inferred using an EM algorithm with the repgenHMM and IGoR tools. Shared clonotype analysis was performed with the tcR package in R, normalizing sharing by the product of cloneset sizes. To study raw recombination without the effects of thymic and clonal selection, out-of-frame nonproductive sequences were analyzed. TCRdb passed the public sequencing reads through fastp at Q25 and MiXCR, retaining productive beta sequences. Every distinct CDR3 protein forms one entry, paired with its most common genes and DNA. It is TCRdb's table, rather than the study itself, that gives the V and J calls and clone size. The sample has some 230,000 distinct CDR3 sequences on record, approximately 5.9% of them singletons. The leading ten clones occupy approximately 14% of the sample.

These data were also filed under a second study, of T cells expressing NK-cell markers. The second publication reports: Eight donors provided sorted CD3+CD56+NKG2C+, CD3+CD56+NKG2C- and CD3+CD56-NKG2C+ T-cell subsets, whose TCR beta-chain repertoires were profiled. Among the eight sequenced donors, seven were HCMV-seropositive and one was HCMV-seronegative. In several experiments an anti-gammadeltaTCR antibody was added to restrict sorting to alphabetaTCR-expressing T cells. In six donors, the dominant CD3+CD56+NKG2C+ clonotypes were among the top 10 CD8+ clonotypes and accounted for roughly 1.0-8% of CD8+ T cells. Those dominant clonotypes were again the most abundant among CD3+CD56-NKG2C+ cells in four donors, at about 25-60.1%. Whether the expanded NKG2C-expressing T cell clones were specific for HCMV antigens remained unclear. All eight donors whose samples were sequenced were randomly selected healthy volunteers, three of them men and five women. A commercial ELISA kit detecting HCMV-specific IgG in serum was used to determine HCMV serostatus. Reads were demultiplexed and grouped by UMI with MIGEC, and clonotypes were assembled and quantified with MiTCR. To exclude erroneous sequences, only TCR cDNA sequences supported by at least two reads were retained. Downstream repertoire analysis used the tcR package, and clonotypes were matched across fractions by CDR3 nucleotide sequence plus V segment. Antigen specificity was annotated against VDJdb with VDJmatch, allowing one amino acid substitution in CDR3.

Sequencing was performed on CD8+ T cells sorted from blood. This receptor was taken from a woman between 18 and 29 years old in good health. The sequence links TRBV12-3 or TRBV12-4 to TRBJ1-2; the D segment could be TRBD1, given 6 matching bases. At the DNA level, the sequence is TGTGCCAGCAGTCCCGGGACATACTATGGCTACACCTTC. Its protein reads: CASSPGTYYGYTF.